A single count supports the clone carrying this TCR beta chain. The antigen remains undetermined. The repertoire was sequenced with immunoSEQ multiplex PCR; TCRdb's copy has only in-frame clones and lacks some. The top ten clones hold about 4.8% of a sample with approximately 100,000 clones, 80% to 95% of them seen once. The data originate from a study of T cell responses to AZD1222 COVID-19 vaccine. Points from the study as a whole: Reports indicate that nearly half of spike-specific TCRs are directed at unmutated variant regions. Sampling that yielded the repertoires occurred only after the peak T cell response. Receipt of two AZD1222 doses was followed by a rise in Spike-specific TCR breadth and depth.

Trimming cost V 5 bases and J 6 bases, with 14 bases left between them. Germline CDR1 reads SGHTA; CDR2 reads FQGNSA. The CDR3 spans 13 residues. The sample was peripheral blood, taken on day 0 of AZD1222 vaccination. The clonotype originates from an adult in good health. The chain has TRBV7-2 and TRBJ2-7; D call uncertain. The CDR3 loop reads CASSTLQMSEQYF. CDR3 coding DNA: TGTGCCAGCAGCACCCTTCAAATGTCCGAGCAGTACTTC.